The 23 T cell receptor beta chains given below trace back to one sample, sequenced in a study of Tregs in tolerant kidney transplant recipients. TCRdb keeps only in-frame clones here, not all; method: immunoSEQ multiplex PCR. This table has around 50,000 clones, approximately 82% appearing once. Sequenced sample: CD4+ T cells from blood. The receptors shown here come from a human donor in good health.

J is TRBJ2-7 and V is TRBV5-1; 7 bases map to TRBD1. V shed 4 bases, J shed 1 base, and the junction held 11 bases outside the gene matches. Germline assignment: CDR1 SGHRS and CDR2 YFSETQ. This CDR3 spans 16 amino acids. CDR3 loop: CASSKGQALLSYEQYF. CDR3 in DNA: TGCGCCAGCAGCAAAGGACAGGCGCTATTATCCTACGAGCAGTACTTC. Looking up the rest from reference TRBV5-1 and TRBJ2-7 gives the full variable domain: KAGVTQTPRYLIKTRGQQVTLSCSPISGHRSVSWYQQTPGQGLQFLFEYFSETQRNKGNFPGRFSGRQFSNSRSEMNVSTLELGDSALYLCASSKGQALLSYEQYFGPGTRLTVT.

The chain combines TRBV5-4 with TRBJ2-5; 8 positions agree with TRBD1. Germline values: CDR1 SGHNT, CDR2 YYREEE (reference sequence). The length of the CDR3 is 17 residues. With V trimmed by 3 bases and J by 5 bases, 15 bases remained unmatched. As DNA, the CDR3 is TGTGCCAGCAGCTCGAAGAAGACAGGGGATCTGGGGGAGACCCAGTACTTC. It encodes CASSSKKTGDLGETQYF.

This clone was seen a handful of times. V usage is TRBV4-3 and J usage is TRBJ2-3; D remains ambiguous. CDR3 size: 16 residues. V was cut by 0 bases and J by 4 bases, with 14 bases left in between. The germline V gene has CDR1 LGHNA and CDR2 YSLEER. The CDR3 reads CASSQDPQASADTQYF. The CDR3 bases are TGCGCCAGCAGCCAAGATCCCCAGGCTTCGGCAGATACGCAGTATTTT.

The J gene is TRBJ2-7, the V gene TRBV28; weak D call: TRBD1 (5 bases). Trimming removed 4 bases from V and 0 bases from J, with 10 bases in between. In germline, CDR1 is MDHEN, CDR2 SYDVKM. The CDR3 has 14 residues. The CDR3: CASSWTINSYEQYF. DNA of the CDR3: TGTGCCAGCAGTTGGACAATTAACTCCTACGAGCAGTACTTC.

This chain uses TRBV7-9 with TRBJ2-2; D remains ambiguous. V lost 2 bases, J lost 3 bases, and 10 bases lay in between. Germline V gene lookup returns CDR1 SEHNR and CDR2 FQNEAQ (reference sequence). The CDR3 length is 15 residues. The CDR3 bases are TGTGCCAGCAGCTTAACCAACACCCACACCGGGGAGCTGTTTTTT. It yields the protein CASSLTNTHTGELFF.

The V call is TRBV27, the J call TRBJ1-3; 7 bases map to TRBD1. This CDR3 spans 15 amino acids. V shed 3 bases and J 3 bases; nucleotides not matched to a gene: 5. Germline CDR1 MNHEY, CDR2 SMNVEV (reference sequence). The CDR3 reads CASSFGQGVGNTIYF. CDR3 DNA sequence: TGTGCCAGCAGTTTTGGGCAGGGGGTTGGAAACACCATATATTTT.

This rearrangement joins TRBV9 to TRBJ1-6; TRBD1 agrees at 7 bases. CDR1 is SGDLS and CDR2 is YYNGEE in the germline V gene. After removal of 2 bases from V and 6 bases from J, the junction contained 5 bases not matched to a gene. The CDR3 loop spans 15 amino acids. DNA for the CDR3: TGTGCCAGCAGCGTGAGGGGACAGTTTAATTCACCCCTCCACTTT. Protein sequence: CASSVRGQFNSPLHF.

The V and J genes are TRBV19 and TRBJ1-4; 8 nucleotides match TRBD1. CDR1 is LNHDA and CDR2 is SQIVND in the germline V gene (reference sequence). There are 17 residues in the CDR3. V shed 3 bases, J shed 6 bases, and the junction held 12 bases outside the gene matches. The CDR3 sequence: CASSIIRSAGGDEKLFF. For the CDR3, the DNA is TGTGCCAGTAGTATTATTAGATCGGCAGGGGGCGATGAAAAACTGTTTTTT.

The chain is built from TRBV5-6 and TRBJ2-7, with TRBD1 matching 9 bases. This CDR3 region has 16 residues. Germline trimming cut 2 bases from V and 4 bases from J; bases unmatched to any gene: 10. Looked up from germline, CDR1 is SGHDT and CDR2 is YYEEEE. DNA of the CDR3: TGTGCCAGCAGCTTTCAACGGACCGGGACAGGGTACGAGCAGTACTTC. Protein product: CASSFQRTGTGYEQYF.

The CDR3 DNA follows: TGCGCCAGCAACAAGGGACAAGGAATCACCGGGGAGCTGTTTTTT. This codes for CASNKGQGITGELFF. The V gene is TRBV5-1, the J gene TRBJ2-2, with D possibly matching TRBD1 (6 bases). The V gene's germline CDR1 is SGHRS and CDR2 YFSETQ. The CDR3 covers 15 residues. The V and J ends lost 6 bases and 4 bases respectively, with 16 bases between them.

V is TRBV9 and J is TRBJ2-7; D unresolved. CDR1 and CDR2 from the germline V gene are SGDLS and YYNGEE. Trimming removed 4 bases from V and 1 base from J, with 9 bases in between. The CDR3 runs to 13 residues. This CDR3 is CASSYTDSYEQYF. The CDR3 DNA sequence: TGTGCCAGCAGCTACACTGATTCCTACGAGCAGTACTTC. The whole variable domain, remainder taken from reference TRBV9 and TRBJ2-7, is DSGVTQTPKHLITATGQRVTLRCSPRSGDLSVYWYQQSLDQGLQFLIQYYNGEERAKGNILERFSAQQFPDLHSELNLSSLELGDSALYFCASSYTDSYEQYFGPGTRLTVT.

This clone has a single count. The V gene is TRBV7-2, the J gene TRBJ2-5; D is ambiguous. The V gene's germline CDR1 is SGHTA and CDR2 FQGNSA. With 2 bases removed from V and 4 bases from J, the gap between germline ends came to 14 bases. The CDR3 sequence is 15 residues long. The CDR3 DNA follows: TGTGCCAGCAGCTTAAGTTTCTTGGCGGCAGAGACCCAGTACTTC. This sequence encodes CASSLSFLAAETQYF.

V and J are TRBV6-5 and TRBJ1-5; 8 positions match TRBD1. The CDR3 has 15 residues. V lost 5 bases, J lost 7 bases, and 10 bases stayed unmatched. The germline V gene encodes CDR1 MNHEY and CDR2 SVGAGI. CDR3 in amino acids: CASSTGQAQSQPQHF. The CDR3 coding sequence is TGTGCCAGCAGTACGGGACAGGCCCAAAGCCAGCCCCAGCATTTT.

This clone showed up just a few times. CDR3 protein: CASSQGQGATYGNTIYF. CDR3 sequence (DNA): TGCGCCAGCAGCCAGGGACAGGGGGCAACATATGGAAACACCATATATTTT. V and J are TRBV4-3 and TRBJ1-3, with TRBD1 matching over 12 bases. The germline V gene has CDR1 LGHNA and CDR2 YSLEER. The CDR3 loop spans 17 amino acids. The V and J ends lost 3 bases and 3 bases, in that order; junction bases with no gene match: 6.

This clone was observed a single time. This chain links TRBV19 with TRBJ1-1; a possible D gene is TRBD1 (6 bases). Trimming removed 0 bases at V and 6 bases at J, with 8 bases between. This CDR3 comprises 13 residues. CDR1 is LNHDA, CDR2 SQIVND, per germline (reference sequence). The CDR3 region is CASSIEGGSEAFF. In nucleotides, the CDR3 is TGTGCCAGTAGTATAGAAGGGGGGTCTGAAGCTTTCTTT.

Here the CDR3 DNA reads TGTGCCAGCAGCTTGGCGGGACTAGGCGACACCGGGGAGCTGTTTTTT. Its protein product is CASSLAGLGDTGELFF. This chain joins TRBV5-4 and TRBJ2-2, with TRBD2 matching 8 bases. CDR1 is SGHNT and CDR2 is YYREEE in the germline V gene (reference sequence). The junction had 4 bases not matched to a gene; V was cut back by 0 bases and J by 3 bases. The CDR3 sequence is 16 residues long.

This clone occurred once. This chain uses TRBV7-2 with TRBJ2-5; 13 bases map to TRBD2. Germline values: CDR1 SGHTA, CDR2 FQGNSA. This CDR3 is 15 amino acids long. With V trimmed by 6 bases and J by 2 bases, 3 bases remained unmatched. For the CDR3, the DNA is TGTGCCAGCAGTTTGGGACTAGCGGGACAAGAGACCCAGTACTTC. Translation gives CASSLGLAGQETQYF. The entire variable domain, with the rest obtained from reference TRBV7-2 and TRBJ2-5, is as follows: GAGVSQSPSNKVTEKGKDVELRCDPISGHTALYWYRQSLGQGLEFLIYFQGNSAPDKSGLPSDRFSAERTGGSVSTLTIQRTQQEDSAVYLCASSLGLAGQETQYFGPGTRLLVL.

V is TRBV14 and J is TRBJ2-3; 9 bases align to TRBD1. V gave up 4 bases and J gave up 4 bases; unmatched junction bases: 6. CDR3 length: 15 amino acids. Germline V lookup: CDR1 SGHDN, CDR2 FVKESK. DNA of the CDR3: TGTGCCAGCAGCCTGGGACAGGGAGTTGCAGATACGCAGTATTTT. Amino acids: CASSLGQGVADTQYF.

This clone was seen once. CDR3 sequence (DNA): TGTGCCAGTAGTCCTGGGACATTCGCCTTAAACTATGGCTACACCTTC. Its protein is CASSPGTFALNYGYTF. The chain joins TRBV19 to TRBJ1-2; perhaps TRBD1 as D (6 bases). Germline values: CDR1 LNHDA, CDR2 SQIVND (reference sequence). Trimming removed 5 bases at V and 2 bases at J, with 18 bases between. The CDR3 sequence is 16 residues long.

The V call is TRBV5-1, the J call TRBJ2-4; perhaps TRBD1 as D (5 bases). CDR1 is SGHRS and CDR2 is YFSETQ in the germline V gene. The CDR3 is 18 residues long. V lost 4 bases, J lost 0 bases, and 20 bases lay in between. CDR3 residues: CASSHGVARALAKNIQYF. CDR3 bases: TGCGCCAGCAGCCATGGGGTGGCCAGGGCTCTAGCCAAAAACATTCAGTACTTC.

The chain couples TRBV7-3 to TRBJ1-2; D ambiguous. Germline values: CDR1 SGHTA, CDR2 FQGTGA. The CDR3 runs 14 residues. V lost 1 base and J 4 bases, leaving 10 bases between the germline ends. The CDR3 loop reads CASSLKSEGYGYTF. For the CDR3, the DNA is TGTGCCAGCAGCTTAAAATCCGAGGGCTATGGCTACACCTTC.

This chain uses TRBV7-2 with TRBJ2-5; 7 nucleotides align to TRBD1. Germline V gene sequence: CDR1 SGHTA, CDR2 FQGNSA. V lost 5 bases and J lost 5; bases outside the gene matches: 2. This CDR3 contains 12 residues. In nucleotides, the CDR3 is TGTGCCAGCAGCCAGACAGGGGAGACCCAGTACTTC. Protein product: CASSQTGETQYF.

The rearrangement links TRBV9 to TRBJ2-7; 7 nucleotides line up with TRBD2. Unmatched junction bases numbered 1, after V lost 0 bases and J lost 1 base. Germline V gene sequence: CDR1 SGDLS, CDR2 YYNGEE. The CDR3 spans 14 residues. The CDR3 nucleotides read TGTGCCAGCAGCGTAGGAGCGGGATCCTACGAGCAGTACTTC. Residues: CASSVGAGSYEQYF.